The present T cell receptor (beta chain) was sequenced within a study of immune cell composition in non-small cell lung cancer. TCRdb keeps only in-frame clones here, not all; method: immunoSEQ multiplex PCR. The sample shows roughly 16,000 clones, 70% to 80% of them seen only once. CDR1 is SGHNT and CDR2 is YYREEE in the germline V gene (reference sequence). The V gene lost 0 bases and the J gene lost 0 bases, with 7 bases spanning the gap. This CDR3 is 15 amino acids long. This clone came up once. The normal lung sample lay at least 3 cm, and maximally far, from the tumour. These data were also filed under a second study, of CD4 T cells in lung cancer. That source adds: CD4+ clones recognizing candidate mutation-encoded neoepitopes were isolated from blood.

This sequence originates from a human donor with non-small cell lung cancer. The sequenced material came from non-adjacent lung tissue. The J gene is TRBJ1-5, the V gene TRBV5-4; D remains ambiguous. The CDR3 DNA reads as TGTGCCAGCAGCTTGGGTCCCGATAGCAATCAGCCCCAGCATTTT. Translating gives CASSLGPDSNQPQHF.